This T cell receptor beta chain came from a study of shared clonotypes between healthy human individuals. Here immunoSEQ multiplex PCR was the method, and the copy in TCRdb shows in-frame clones only, minus some. The sample records 2 million to 2.5 million clones, roughly 94% being singletons. Deletions cut 7 bases from V and 2 bases from J, with 12 bases between. CDR1 and CDR2 (germline): MNHNS, SASEGT. The CDR3 is 13 amino acids. This receptor was identified in a young man in good health. The chain uses TRBV6-1 and TRBJ2-7; no clear D gene. Sequenced material: naive CD4+ T cells sorted from blood. Subset meaning: CD45RA+ positively selected. As DNA, the CDR3 is TGTGCCAGCACCCGGACGGTTACCTACGAGCAGTACTTC. As protein: CASTRTVTYEQYF.